The source of this T cell receptor (beta chain) is a study of blood T cell repertoires in COVID-19. About the study: Collection of acute and convalescent COVID-19 samples took place in the United States, Italy and Spain. The cDNA or gDNA used as material had been derived from T cells, B-cell-depleted T cells, or PBMCs.

The data were produced by immunoSEQ multiplex PCR, yet TCRdb's version contains in-frame clones alone and is incomplete. The sample includes around 51,000 clones, roughly 86% of them seen just once. V lost 4 bases to trimming and J lost 5 bases, with 12 bases between them. CDR1 is ENHRY and CDR2 is SYGVKD in the germline V gene. This CDR3 has 13 amino acids. The chain recombines TRBV10-3 with TRBJ2-7, with D maybe TRBD2 (5 bases). This sequence was found in a man older than 75 with active COVID-19. The sequenced material came from peripheral blood. CDR3 coding DNA: TGTGCCATCAGTGTCGGGGAGCAGAACGAGCAGTACTTC. Translated: CAISVGEQNEQYF.